Listed below are T cell receptor beta chains from one sample, sequenced in a study of human T cells and chemical hapten exposure. TCRdb processed the RACE reads anew with MiXCR; each CDR3 protein has one entry. Of 79,000 or so distinct CDR3 sequences detected, around a tenth appear once; the ten largest clones hold about 1.3%. The sample was whole blood, taken in connection with sensitization to the hapten diphenylcyclopropenone (DPC). The receptors shown here come from a woman between 45 and 60 years old with alopecia areata. Some clones in this sample may be carry-over from other donors' samples. Each CDR3 is given without its conserved first and last residue. Fields, in order: V gene, clone size, J gene, CDR3 length, CDR3 protein. Clone size appears in some rows only: once, few, many, or a class for an expanded clone.

V gene: TRBV11-2; clone size: many; J gene: TRBJ1-3; CDR3 length: 14; CDR3 protein: ASSLEARHSGNTIY
V gene: TRBV12-3/TRBV12-4; clone size: many; J gene: TRBJ2-1; CDR3 length: 11; CDR3 protein: ASRGDTLDEQF
V gene: TRBV6-2/TRBV6-3; clone size: .; J gene: TRBJ2-5; CDR3 length: 12; CDR3 protein: ASTTTWGSETQY
V gene: TRBV20-1; clone size: few; J gene: TRBJ2-7; CDR3 length: 12; CDR3 protein: SASQDRRFYEQY
V gene: TRBV10-3; clone size: .; J gene: TRBJ1-1; CDR3 length: 13; CDR3 protein: AISEGTAMNTEAF
V gene: TRBV28; clone size: .; J gene: TRBJ2-1; CDR3 length: 8; CDR3 protein: ASLFHEQF
V gene: TRBV4-1; clone size: few; J gene: TRBJ1-3; CDR3 length: 11; CDR3 protein: ASSQGGKNTIY
V gene: TRBV2; clone size: many; J gene: TRBJ1-1; CDR3 length: 15; CDR3 protein: ASSEALRGARDTEAF
V gene: TRBV11-2; clone size: few; J gene: TRBJ2-3; CDR3 length: 10; CDR3 protein: ASSHGVDTQY
V gene: TRBV3-1; clone size: .; J gene: TRBJ1-6; CDR3 length: 16; CDR3 protein: ASSRGQQRSSYNSPLH
V gene: TRBV5-1; clone size: .; J gene: TRBJ2-3; CDR3 length: 10; CDR3 protein: ASSLAQDTQY
V gene: TRBV10-3; clone size: many; J gene: TRBJ1-1; CDR3 length: 11; CDR3 protein: AIRTRGNTEAF
V gene: TRBV7-2; clone size: .; J gene: TRBJ2-5; CDR3 length: 12; CDR3 protein: ASSLGGVIETQY
V gene: TRBV7-9; clone size: .; J gene: TRBJ2-5; CDR3 length: 11; CDR3 protein: ASTPGAEETQY
V gene: TRBV4-2; clone size: many; J gene: TRBJ2-1; CDR3 length: 13; CDR3 protein: ASSQEESSYNEQF
V gene: TRBV18; clone size: many; J gene: TRBJ2-3; CDR3 length: 12; CDR3 protein: ASSPPTGTDTQY
V gene: TRBV11-2; clone size: .; J gene: TRBJ1-1; CDR3 length: 10; CDR3 protein: ASSFRGAEAF
V gene: TRBV24-1; clone size: .; J gene: TRBJ2-1; CDR3 length: 10; CDR3 protein: ATSESGLARF
V gene: TRBV7-6; clone size: many; J gene: TRBJ2-5; CDR3 length: 11; CDR3 protein: ASSASYQETQY
V gene: TRBV5-1; clone size: many; J gene: TRBJ1-5; CDR3 length: 12; CDR3 protein: ASSLLGSNQPQH
V gene: TRBV20-1; clone size: .; J gene: TRBJ2-3; CDR3 length: 10; CDR3 protein: SARQGTDTQY
V gene: TRBV3-1; clone size: many; J gene: TRBJ1-1; CDR3 length: 12; CDR3 protein: ASSQDQTGTEAF